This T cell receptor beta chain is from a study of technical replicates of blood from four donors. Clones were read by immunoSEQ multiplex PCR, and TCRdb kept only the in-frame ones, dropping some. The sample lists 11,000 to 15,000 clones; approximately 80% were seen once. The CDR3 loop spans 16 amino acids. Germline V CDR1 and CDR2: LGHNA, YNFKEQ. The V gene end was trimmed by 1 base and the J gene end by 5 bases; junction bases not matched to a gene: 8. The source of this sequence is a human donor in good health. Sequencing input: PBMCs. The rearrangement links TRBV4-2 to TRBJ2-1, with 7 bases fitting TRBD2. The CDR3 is CASSQASSGLNNEQFF. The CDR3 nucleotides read TGTGCCAGCAGCCAAGCCTCTAGCGGTCTAAACAATGAGCAGTTCTTC.